This paragraph reports one T cell receptor beta chain. Its target antigen remains unknown. No per-base quality is available; no much larger clone lies one base away. The data were obtained in a study of T-cell reconstitution after alpha-beta-depleted transplantation in children listed by TCRdb under 2016. For the wider study: The study quantitatively tracked T-cell immune reconstitution after TCRalphabeta/CD19-depleted allogeneic hematopoietic cell transplantation in children using TCR repertoire profiling.

V loses 4 bases of germline sequence and J loses 4 bases, and the interval between the two ends is 16 bases. CDR1 ENHRY and CDR2 SYGVKD are derived from the germline V gene. From cysteine to phenylalanine, the CDR3 is 16 amino acids long. The read is trimmed to its CDR3 DNA, 48 bases read in frame from base 1. The library was prepared using PCR. TCRdb lists the instrument as Illumina HiSeq 2500. TCR libraries were prepared with molecular barcoding, using unique molecular identifiers to normalize TCRbeta repertoire quantification. The public reads were reprocessed in TCRdb via fastp at Q25 and MiXCR, keeping in-frame beta chains. Rows matching on CDR3 protein sequence are summarized as one entry with the most common DNA and genes. The sample table records approximately 270,000 distinct CDR3 sequences; more than 8% of these occur just once. The ten largest account for over 9.5% of the sample.

The TCR sequence derives from a human donor who donated a stem cell graft to a child with SCID. Sequencing used PBMCs from the stem cell graft donor, obtained from the stem cell graft. The chain is encoded by TRBV10-3 joined to TRBJ2-2; the D gene is perhaps TRBD1, from 7 matching bases. The encoded CDR3 is CAISADSGGGTGELFF. Here is the DNA: TGTGCCATCAGTGCCGATTCAGGGGGAGGCACCGGGGAGCTGTTTTTT.